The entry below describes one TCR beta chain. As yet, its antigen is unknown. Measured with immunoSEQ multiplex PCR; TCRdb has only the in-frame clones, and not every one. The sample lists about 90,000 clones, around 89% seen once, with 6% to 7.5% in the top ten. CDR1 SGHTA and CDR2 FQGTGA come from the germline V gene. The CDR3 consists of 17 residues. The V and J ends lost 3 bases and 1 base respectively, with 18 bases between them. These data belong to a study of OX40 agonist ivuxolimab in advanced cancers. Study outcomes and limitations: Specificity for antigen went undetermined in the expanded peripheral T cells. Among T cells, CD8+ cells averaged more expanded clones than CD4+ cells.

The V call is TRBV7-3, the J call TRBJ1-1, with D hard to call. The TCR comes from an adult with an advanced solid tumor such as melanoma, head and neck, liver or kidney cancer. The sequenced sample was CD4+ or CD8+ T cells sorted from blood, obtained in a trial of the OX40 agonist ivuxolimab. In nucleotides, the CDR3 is TGTGCCAGCAGCTTTTTCCCGGCGGGAGTGGGGAACACTGAAGCTTTCTTT. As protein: CASSFFPAGVGNTEAFF.